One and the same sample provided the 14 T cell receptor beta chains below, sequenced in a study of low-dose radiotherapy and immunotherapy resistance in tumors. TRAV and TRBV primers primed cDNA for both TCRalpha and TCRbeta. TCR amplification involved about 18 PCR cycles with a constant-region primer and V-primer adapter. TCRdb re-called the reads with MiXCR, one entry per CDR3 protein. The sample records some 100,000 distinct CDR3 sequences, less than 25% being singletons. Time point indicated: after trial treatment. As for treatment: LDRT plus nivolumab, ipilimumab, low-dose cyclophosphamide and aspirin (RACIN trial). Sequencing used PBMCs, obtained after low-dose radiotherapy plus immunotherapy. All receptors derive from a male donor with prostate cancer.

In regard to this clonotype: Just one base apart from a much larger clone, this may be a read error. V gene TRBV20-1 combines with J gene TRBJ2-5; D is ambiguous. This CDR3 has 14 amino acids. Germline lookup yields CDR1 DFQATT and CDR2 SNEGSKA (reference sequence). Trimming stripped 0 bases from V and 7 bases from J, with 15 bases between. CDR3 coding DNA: TGCAGTGCTAGAGATCCGTGGGCATGGGTGACCCAGTACTTC. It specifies CSARDPWAWVTQYF.

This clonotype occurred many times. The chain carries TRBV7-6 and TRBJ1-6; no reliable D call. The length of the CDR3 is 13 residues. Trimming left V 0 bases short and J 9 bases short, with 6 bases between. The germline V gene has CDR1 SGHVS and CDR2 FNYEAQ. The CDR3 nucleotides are TGTGCCAGCAGCTTAGCGCGGGGTTCACCCCTCCACTTT. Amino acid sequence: CASSLARGSPLHF.

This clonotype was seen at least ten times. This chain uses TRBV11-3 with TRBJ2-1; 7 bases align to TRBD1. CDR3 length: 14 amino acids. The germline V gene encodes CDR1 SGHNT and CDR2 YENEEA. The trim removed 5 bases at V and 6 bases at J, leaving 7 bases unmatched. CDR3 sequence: CASSTRSGGNEQFF. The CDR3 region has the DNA TGTGCCAGCAGCACCCGGTCAGGGGGCAATGAGCAGTTCTTC.

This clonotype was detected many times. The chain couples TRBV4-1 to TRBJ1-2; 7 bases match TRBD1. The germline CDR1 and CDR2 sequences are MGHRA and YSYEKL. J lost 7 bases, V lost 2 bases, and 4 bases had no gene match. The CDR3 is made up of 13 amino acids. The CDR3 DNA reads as TGCGCCAGCAGCCAACAGGGGGGGTTTGGCTACACCTTC. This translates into CASSQQGGFGYTF.

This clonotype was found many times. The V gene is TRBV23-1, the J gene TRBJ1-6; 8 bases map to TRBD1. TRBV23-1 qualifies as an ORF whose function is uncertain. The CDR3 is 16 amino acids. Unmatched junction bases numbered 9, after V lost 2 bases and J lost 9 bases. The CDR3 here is CASSQIPQGAVSPLHF. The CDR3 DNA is TGCGCCAGCAGTCAAATCCCGCAGGGGGCCGTTTCACCCCTCCACTTT.

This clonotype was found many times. CDR3 sequence reads: CASSGRGHSPLHF. For the CDR3, the DNA is TGTGCCAGCAGCGGGAGGGGGCATTCACCCCTCCACTTT. V is TRBV7-2 and J is TRBJ1-6; 7 bases agree with TRBD1. Per germline, CDR1 SGHTA and CDR2 FQGNSA. This CDR3 spans 13 amino acids. Unmatched junction bases numbered 3, after V lost 5 bases and J lost 8 bases.

CDR3 protein: CASSQMGVETDTQYF. CDR3 coding DNA: TGCGCCAGCAGCCAAATGGGGGTGGAGACAGATACGCAGTATTTT. The chain uses TRBV4-3 and TRBJ2-3, with D perhaps given as TRBD1 or TRBD2 (5 bases each). This CDR3 has 15 amino acids. The V end was cut by 2 bases, the J end by 3 bases, with 12 bases between. In germline, CDR1 is LGHNA, CDR2 YSLEER.

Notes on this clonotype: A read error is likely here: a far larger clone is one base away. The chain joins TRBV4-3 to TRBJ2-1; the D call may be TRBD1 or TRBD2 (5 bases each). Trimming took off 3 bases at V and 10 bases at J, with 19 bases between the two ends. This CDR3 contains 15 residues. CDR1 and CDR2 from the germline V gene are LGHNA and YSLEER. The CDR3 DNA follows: TGCGCCAGCAGCCAGGCCGGGACGGCCGCCTACGAGCAGTTCTTC. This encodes CASSQAGTAAYEQFF.

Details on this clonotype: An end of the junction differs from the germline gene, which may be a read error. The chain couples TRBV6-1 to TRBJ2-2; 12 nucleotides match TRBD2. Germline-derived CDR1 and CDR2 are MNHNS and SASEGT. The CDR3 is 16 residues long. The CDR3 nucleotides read TGTACCAGCAGAAGACTAGCGGGGGCCAACACCGGGGAGCTGTTTTTT. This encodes CTSRRLAGANTGELFF.

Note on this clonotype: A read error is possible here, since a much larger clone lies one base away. The CDR3 protein is CASRWGGGVEEQYF. The CDR3 region has the DNA TGTGCCAGCCGATGGGGGGGGGGAGTCGAGGAGCAGTACTTC. The V gene is TRBV7-2, the J gene TRBJ2-5; 7 bases agree with TRBD2. Germline V gene lookup returns CDR1 SGHTA and CDR2 FQGNSA. CDR3 length: 14 residues. V was pared by 8 bases and J by 11 bases, with 17 bases of the junction left unmatched. Full variable domain (missing parts from reference TRBV7-2 and TRBJ2-5): GAGVSQSPSNKVTEKGKDVELRCDPISGHTALYWYRQSLGQGLEFLIYFQGNSAPDKSGLPSDRFSAERTGGSVSTLTIQRTQQEDSAVYLCASRWGGGVEEQYFGPGTRLLVL.

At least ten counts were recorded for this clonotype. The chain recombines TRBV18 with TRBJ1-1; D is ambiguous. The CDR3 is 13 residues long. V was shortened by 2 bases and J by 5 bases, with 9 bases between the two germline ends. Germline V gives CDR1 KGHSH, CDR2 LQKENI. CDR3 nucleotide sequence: TGTGCCAGCTCACCATCGGGGTTTACTGAAGCTTTCTTT. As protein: CASSPSGFTEAFF.

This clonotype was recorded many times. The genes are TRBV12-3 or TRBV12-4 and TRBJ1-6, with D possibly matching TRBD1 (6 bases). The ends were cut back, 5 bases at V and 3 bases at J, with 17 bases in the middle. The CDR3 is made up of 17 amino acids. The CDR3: CASSHKTGSNYNSPLHF. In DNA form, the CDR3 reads TGTGCCAGCAGTCATAAGACAGGCTCCAACTATAATTCACCCCTCCACTTT.

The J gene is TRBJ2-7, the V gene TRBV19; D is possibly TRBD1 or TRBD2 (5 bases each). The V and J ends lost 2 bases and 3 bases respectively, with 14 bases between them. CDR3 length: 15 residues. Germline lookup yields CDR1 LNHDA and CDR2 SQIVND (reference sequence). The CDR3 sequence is CASSIRRDGHYEQYF. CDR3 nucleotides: TGTGCCAGTAGTATAAGACGGGACGGACACTACGAGCAGTACTTC. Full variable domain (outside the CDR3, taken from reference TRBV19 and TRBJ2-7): DGGITQSPKYLFRKEGQNVTLSCEQNLNHDAMYWYRQDPGQGLRLIYYSQIVNDFQKGDIAEGYSVSREKKESFPLTVTSAQKNPTAFYLCASSIRRDGHYEQYFGPGTRLTVT.

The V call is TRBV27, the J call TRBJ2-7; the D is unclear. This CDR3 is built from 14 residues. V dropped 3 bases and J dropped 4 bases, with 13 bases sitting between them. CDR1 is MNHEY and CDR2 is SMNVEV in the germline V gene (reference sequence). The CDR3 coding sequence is TGTGCCAGCAGTTTCGGTGGCTGCTCTTACGAGCAGTACTTC. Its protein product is CASSFGGCSYEQYF.